Described below is a single T cell receptor beta chain sequence and its context. Its specificity is not known. TCRdb reanalysed the reads using MiXCR and keeps one entry per CDR3 protein. The repertoire has some 590,000 distinct CDR3 sequences, 40% of them found once; the top ten carry 48%. This sample was taken from a study of T cell repertoires in cytomegalovirus infection. Study-level background: Newly reported HLA-C-restricted and thoroughly characterized HLA-B-restricted CMV epitopes were employed. CMV infection together with matching HLA type was indicated by public TCR beta signatures.

The CDR3 loop spans 14 amino acids. V shed 2 bases and J shed 7 bases, with 14 bases lying between them. Germline CDR1 SGHVS, CDR2 FQNEAQ. The material was cultured PBMCs, obtained from culture after CMV antigen stimulation. The clonotype comes from a human donor in good health (CMV status not recorded). Some clones in this sample may be carry-over from other donors' samples. J is TRBJ1-2 and V is TRBV7-8, with a possible D match to TRBD1 (5 bases). The CDR3 sequence is CASSLSGRSSGYTF. CDR3 nucleotides: TGTGCCAGCAGCTTATCGGGGCGCTCCAGTGGCTACACCTTC. Full variable domain (missing parts from reference TRBV7-8 and TRBJ1-2): GAGVSQSPRYKVAKRGQDVALRCDPISGHVSLFWYQQALGQGPEFLTYFQNEAQLDKSGLPSDRFFAERPEGSVSTLKIQRTQQEDSAVYLCASSLSGRSSGYTFGSGTRLTVV.